This TCR beta chain comes out of a study of blood T cell repertoires in COVID-19. About the study: Sample material is recorded as cDNA or gDNA derived from T cells, B-cell-depleted T cells, or PBMCs.

Generated by immunoSEQ multiplex PCR, the TCRdb table keeps only in-frame clones and is missing some. The sample has some 200,000 clones; 88% are singletons. This CDR3 is 16 amino acids long. V lost 5 bases to trimming and J lost 4 bases; unmatched junction nucleotides: 9. From germline, CDR1 is SGHTA and CDR2 FQGTGA. This TCR was sampled from a woman aged 25 to 45 who had recovered from COVID-19. Sequencing used PBMCs or T cells enriched from blood (not recorded which). V is TRBV7-3 and J is TRBJ2-2; the match to TRBD1 covers 8 bases. CDR3 sequence reads: CASSPSTGEVTGELFF. The DNA of the CDR3 is TGTGCCAGCAGCCCCTCGACAGGGGAAGTCACCGGGGAGCTGTTTTTT.